This TCR beta chain was found in a study of graft-versus-host responses after intestinal transplantation. Across the study: All recipients were transplanted with multivisceral, liver-intestinal, or isolated intestinal grafts. Anti-thymocyte globulin induction was given to all recipients, followed by tacrolimus and steroids for around 3 years.

TCRdb's copy holds only in-frame clones and misses some; the assay was immunoSEQ multiplex PCR. Of about 15,000 clones listed, around two thirds are singletons. Lamina propria and intraepithelial lymphocytes were released by processing graft tissue. V gave up 3 bases and J gave up 0 bases, with 12 bases separating them. Germline lookup yields CDR1 SNHLY and CDR2 FYNNEI. The length of the CDR3 is 16 residues. The chain is built from TRBV2 and TRBJ2-4, with D perhaps matching TRBD2 (5 bases). This TCR derives from a human patient who received an intestinal transplant, so some T cells may come from the graft donor. Sequences were derived from ileum tissue, sampled 14 days after transplant. The CDR3 nucleotides are TGTGCCAGCAGTGAGAGACTAACTATAGCCAAAAACATTCAGTACTTC. This encodes CASSERLTIAKNIQYF. The full variable domain, rest sourced from reference TRBV2 and TRBJ2-4, is EPEVTQTPSHQVTQMGQEVILRCVPISNHLYFYWYRQILGQKVEFLVSFYNNEISEKSEIFDDQFSVERPDGSNFTLKIRSTKLEDSAMYFCASSERLTIAKNIQYFGAGTRLSVL.